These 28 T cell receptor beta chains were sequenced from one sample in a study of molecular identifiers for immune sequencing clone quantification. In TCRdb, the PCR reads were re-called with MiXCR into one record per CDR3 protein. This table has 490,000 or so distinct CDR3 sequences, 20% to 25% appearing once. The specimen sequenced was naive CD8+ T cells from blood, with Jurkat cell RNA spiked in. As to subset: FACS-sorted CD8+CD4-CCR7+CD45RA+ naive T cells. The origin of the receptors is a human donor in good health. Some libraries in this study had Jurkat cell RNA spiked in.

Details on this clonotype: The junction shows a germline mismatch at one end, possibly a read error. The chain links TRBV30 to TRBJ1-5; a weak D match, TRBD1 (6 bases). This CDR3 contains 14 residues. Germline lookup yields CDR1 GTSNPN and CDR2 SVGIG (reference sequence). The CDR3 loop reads CTWRDKGGPQPQHF. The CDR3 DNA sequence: TGTACCTGGAGAGATAAGGGGGGGCCACAGCCCCAGCATTTT.

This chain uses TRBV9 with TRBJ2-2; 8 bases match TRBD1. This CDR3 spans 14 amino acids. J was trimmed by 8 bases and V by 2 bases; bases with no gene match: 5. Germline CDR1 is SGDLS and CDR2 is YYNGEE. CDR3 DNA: TGTGCCAGCAGCGTTCAGGACAGGGTAGGGGAGCTGTTTTTT. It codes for CASSVQDRVGELFF.

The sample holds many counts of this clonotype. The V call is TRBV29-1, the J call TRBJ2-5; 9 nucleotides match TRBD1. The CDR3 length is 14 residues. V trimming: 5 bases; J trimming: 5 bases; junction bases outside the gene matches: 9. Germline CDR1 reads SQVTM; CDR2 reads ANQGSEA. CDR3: CSVPGTGTVETQYF. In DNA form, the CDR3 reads TGCAGCGTTCCAGGGACAGGGACTGTGGAGACCCAGTACTTC.

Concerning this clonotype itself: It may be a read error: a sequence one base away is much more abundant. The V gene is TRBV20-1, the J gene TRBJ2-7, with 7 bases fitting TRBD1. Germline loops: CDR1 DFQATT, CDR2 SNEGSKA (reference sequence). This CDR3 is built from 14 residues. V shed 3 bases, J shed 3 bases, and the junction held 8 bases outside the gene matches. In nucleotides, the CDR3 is TGCAGTGCTAGGACAGGGTGGGATGGCTACGAGCAGTACTTC. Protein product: CSARTGWDGYEQYF.

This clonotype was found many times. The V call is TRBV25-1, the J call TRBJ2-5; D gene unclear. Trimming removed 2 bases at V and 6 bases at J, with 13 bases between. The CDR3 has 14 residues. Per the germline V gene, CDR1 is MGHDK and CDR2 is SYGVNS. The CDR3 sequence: CASSERSHRKTQYF. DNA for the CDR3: TGTGCCAGCAGTGAACGCAGCCATAGGAAGACCCAGTACTTC.

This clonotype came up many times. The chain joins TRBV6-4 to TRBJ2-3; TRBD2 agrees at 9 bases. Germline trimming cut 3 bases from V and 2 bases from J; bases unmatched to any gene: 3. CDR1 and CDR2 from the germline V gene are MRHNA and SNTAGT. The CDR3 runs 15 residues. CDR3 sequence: CASSEGLASTDTQYF. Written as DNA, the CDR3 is TGTGCCAGCAGTGAAGGACTAGCGTCCACAGATACGCAGTATTTT.

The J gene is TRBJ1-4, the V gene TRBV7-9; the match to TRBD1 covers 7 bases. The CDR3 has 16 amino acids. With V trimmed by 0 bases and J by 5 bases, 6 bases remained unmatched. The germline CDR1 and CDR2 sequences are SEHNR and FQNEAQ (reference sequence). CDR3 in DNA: TGTGCCAGCAGCTTAGCATGGGCAGGGGGAAATGAAAAACTGTTTTTT. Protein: CASSLAWAGGNEKLFF. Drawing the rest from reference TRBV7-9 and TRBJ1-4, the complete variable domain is DTGVSQNPRHKITKRGQNVTFRCDPISEHNRLYWYRQTLGQGPEFLTYFQNEAQLEKSRLLSDRFSAERPKGSFSTLEIQRTEQGDSAMYLCASSLAWAGGNEKLFFGSGTQLSVL.

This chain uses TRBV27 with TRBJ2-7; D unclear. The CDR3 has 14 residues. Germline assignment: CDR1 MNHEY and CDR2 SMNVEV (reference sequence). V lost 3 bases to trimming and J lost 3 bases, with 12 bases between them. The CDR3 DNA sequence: TGTGCCAGCAGTTTTGGCGGTAACATCTACGAGCAGTACTTC. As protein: CASSFGGNIYEQYF.

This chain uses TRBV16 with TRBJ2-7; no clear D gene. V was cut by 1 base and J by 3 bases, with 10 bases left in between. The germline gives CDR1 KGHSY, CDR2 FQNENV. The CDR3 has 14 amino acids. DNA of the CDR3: TGTGCCAGCAGCCAATTTTCGTCCGGCTACGAGCAGTACTTC. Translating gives CASSQFSSGYEQYF. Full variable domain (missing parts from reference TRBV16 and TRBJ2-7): GEEVAQTPKHLVRGEGQKAKLYCAPIKGHSYVFWYQQVLKNEFKFLISFQNENVFDETGMPKERFSAKCLPNSPCSLEIQATKLEDSAVYFCASSQFSSGYEQYFGPGTRLTVT.

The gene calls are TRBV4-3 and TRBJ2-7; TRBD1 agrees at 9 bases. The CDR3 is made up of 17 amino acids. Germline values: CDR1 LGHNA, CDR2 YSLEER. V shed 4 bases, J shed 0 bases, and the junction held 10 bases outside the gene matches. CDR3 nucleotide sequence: TGCGCCAGCAGCCTTAGCGCGGGGACAGGGTTCTCCTACGAGCAGTACTTC. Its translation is CASSLSAGTGFSYEQYF.

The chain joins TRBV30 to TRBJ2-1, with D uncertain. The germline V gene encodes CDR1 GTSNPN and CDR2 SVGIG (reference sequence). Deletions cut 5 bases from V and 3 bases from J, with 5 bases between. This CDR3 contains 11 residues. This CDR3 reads CAWGYYNEQFF. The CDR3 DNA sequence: TGTGCCTGGGGATACTACAATGAGCAGTTCTTC.

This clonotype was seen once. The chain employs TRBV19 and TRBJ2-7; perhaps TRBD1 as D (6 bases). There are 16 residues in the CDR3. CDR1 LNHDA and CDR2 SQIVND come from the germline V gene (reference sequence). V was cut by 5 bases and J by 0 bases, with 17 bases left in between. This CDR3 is CASSPRLTGSSYEQYF. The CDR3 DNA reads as TGTGCCAGTAGTCCCCGGCTTACAGGGAGCTCCTACGAGCAGTACTTC.

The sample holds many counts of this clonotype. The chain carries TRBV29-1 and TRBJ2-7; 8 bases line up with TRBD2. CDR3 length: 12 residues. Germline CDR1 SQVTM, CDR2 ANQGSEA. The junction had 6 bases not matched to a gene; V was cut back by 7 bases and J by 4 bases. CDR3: CSGGRTGYEQYF. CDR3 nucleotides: TGCAGCGGCGGGAGGACTGGGTACGAGCAGTACTTC.

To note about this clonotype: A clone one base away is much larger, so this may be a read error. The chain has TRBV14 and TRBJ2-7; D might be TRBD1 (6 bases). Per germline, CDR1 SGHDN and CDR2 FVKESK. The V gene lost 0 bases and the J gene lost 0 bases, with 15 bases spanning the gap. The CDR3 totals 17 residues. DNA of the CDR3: TGTGCCAGCAGCCAAGACTCGGACAGTTACAACTCCTACGAGCAGTACTTC. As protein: CASSQDSDSYNSYEQYF.

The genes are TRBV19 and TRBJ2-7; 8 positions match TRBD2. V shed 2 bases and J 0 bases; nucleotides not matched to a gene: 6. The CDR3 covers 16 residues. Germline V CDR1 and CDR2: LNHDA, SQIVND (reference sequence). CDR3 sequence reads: CASSIRSSGYSYEQYF. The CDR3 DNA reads TGTGCCAGTAGTATAAGGTCTAGCGGGTACTCCTACGAGCAGTACTTC.

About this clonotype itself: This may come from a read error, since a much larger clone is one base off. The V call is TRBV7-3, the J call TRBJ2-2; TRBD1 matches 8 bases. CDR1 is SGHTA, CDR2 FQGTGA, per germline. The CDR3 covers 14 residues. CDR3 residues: CASSPGQGTGGLFF. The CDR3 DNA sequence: TGTGCCAGCAGCCCCGGACAGGGAACCGGGGGGCTGTTTTTT.

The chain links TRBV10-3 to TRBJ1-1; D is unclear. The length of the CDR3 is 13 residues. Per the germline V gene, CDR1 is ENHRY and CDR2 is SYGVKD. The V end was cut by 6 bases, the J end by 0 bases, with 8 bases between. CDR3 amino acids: CAIRSGMNTEAFF. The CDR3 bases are TGTGCCATCAGATCGGGCATGAACACTGAAGCTTTCTTT.

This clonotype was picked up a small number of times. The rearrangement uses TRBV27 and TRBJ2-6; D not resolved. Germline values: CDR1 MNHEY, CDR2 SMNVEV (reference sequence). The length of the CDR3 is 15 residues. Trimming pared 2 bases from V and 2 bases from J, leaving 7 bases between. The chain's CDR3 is CASSLITAGANVLTF. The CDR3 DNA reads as TGTGCCAGCAGTTTAATTACAGCTGGGGCCAACGTCCTGACTTTC.

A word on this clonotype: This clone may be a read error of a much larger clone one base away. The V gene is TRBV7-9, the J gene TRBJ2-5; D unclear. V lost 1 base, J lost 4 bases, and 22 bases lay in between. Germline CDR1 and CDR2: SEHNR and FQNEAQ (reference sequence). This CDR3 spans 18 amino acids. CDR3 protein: CASSLVLRTDAGGETQYF. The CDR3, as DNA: TGTGCCAGCAGCTTAGTGCTTCGGACGGACGCCGGTGGAGAGACCCAGTACTTC.

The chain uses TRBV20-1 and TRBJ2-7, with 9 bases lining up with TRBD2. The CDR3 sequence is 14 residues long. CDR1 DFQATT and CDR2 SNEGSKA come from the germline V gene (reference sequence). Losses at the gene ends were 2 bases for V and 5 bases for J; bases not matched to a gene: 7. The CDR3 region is CSARTGTSWDEQYF. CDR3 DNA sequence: TGCAGTGCTAGAACCGGGACTAGCTGGGACGAGCAGTACTTC.

The DNA for the CDR3 is TGTGCCAGTAGTATTGAGGGGAGGACTGAAGCTTTCTTT. This translates into CASSIEGRTEAFF. V is TRBV19 and J is TRBJ1-1; D might be TRBD1 (5 bases). V was shortened by 3 bases and J by 5 bases, with 10 bases between the two germline ends. The germline V gene encodes CDR1 LNHDA and CDR2 SQIVND (reference sequence). The CDR3 contains 13 residues.

The CDR3 loop is CASSLDFSAAYNEQFF. Written as DNA, the CDR3 is TGTGCCAGCAGCTTAGACTTTTCGGCAGCCTACAATGAGCAGTTCTTC. This rearrangement joins TRBV13 to TRBJ2-1; no clear D gene. V shed 1 base and J shed 2 bases, with 12 bases lying between them. The length of the CDR3 is 16 residues. In germline, CDR1 is PRHDT, CDR2 FYEKMQ (reference sequence). Filled out from reference TRBV13 and TRBJ2-1, the complete variable domain reads AAGVIQSPRHLIKEKRETATLKCYPIPRHDTVYWYQQGPGQDPQFLISFYEKMQSDKGSIPDRFSAQQFSDYHSELNMSSLELGDSALYFCASSLDFSAAYNEQFFGPGTRLTVL.

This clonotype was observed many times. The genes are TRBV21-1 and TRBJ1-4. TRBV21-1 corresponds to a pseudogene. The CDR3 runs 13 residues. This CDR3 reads CASSNGAPEKLFF. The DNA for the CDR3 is TGTGCCAGCAGCAACGGGGCCCCTGAAAAACTGTTTTTT.

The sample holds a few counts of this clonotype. CDR3 in amino acids: CATSPGGGGSYEQYF. Here the CDR3 DNA reads TGTGCCACCAGCCCCGGAGGGGGCGGCTCCTACGAGCAGTACTTC. V usage is TRBV2 and J usage is TRBJ2-7, with D perhaps matching TRBD1 (7 bases). Trimming cost V 10 bases and J 0 bases, with 19 bases left between them. The CDR3 totals 15 residues. Germline CDR1 and CDR2: SNHLY and FYNNEI.

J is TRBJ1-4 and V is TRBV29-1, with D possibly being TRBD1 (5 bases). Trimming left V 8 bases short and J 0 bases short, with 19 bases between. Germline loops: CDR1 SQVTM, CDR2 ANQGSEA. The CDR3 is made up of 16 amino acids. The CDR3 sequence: CSPHWRDRATNEKLFF. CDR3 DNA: TGCAGCCCCCATTGGCGGGACCGTGCAACTAATGAAAAACTGTTTTTT.

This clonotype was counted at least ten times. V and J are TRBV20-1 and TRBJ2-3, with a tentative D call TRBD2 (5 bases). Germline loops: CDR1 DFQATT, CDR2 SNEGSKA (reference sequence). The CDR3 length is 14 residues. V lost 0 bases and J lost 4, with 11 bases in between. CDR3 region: CSARDRDGADTQYF. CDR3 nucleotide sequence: TGCAGTGCTAGAGATCGGGATGGCGCAGATACGCAGTATTTT.

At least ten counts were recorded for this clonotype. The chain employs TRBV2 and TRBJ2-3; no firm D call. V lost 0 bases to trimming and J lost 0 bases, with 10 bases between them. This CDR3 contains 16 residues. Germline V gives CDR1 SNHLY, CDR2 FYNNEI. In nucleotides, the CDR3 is TGTGCCAGCAGTGAAGCGCAATCGTGGAGCACAGATACGCAGTATTTT. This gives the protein CASSEAQSWSTDTQYF.

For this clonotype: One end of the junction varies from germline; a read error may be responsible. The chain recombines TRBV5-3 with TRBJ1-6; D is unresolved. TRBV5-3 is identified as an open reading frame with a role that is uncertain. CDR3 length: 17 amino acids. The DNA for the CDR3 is TGTGCCAGCAGCTTCGGCAGGCAAAGCTCCTATAATTCACCCCTCCACTTT. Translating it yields CASSFGRQSSYNSPLHF.